This T cell receptor beta chain was sequenced in a study of T-cell reconstitution after alpha-beta-depleted transplantation in children (dated by TCRdb to the mid-2010s). A note on the overall study: The study quantitatively tracked T-cell immune reconstitution after TCRalphabeta/CD19-depleted allogeneic hematopoietic cell transplantation in children using TCR repertoire profiling.

The library was made by PCR. The reads were generated on an Illumina HiSeq 2500. To normalize quantification of the TCRbeta repertoire, the TCR libraries were built with molecular barcoding that relied on unique molecular identifiers. Through fastp at Q25 and MiXCR, TCRdb rebuilt clones from the public reads, retaining in-frame beta chains. CDR3 protein duplicates are merged, each entry listing the most common genes and DNA. The sample profile shows hundreds of thousands of distinct CDR3 sequences; under 9.5% of them were found once. The top ten constitute less than 8% of the sample. The CDR3 runs 14 residues from the cysteine to the phenylalanine. The entry retains the CDR3 DNA only, 42 bases that are in frame from base 1. CDR1 and CDR2, looked up from the germline V gene, are SQVTM and ANQGSEA. Cut back by 4 bases and 0 bases, the V and J ends lie 13 bases apart. This clonotype was recorded at least ten times. The antigen it binds to is not known. Base qualities were left out, and no much larger clone turns up one base away.

The sequencing used PBMCs from the stem cell graft donor, collected from the stem cell graft. The chain employs TRBV29-1 and TRBJ2-7; no D segment can be confidently identified. The sequence derives from a human donor who donated a stem cell graft to a child with acute lymphoblastic leukemia. The encoded CDR3 is CSVVFRVSSYEQYF. The nucleotide sequence reads TGCAGCGTTGTCTTCCGGGTGAGCTCCTACGAGCAGTACTTC.